A single sample is the source of the 17 T cell receptor beta chains below, sequenced in a study of blood T cell repertoires in COVID-19. Some clones are missing from TCRdb's copy, which holds only in-frame ones; the method was immunoSEQ multiplex PCR. The data contain under 250,000 clones, around 82% of them singletons. Sequenced: peripheral blood. Receptor source: a woman in her fifties or sixties with acute or convalescent COVID-19.

The chain joins TRBV27 to TRBJ2-5, with a possible D match to TRBD1 (6 bases). V lost 0 bases, J lost 1 base, and 12 bases lay in between. The germline V gene has CDR1 MNHEY and CDR2 SMNVEV (reference sequence). This CDR3 contains 16 residues. The DNA of the CDR3 is TGTGCCAGCAGTTTATCCTCCTACAGGGCCCAAGAGACCCAGTACTTC. Translated: CASSLSSYRAQETQYF.

The chain joins TRBV19 to TRBJ2-1; 11 positions match TRBD2. CDR3 size: 19 residues. With 2 bases clipped from V and 0 bases from J, the junction kept 9 bases outside the gene matches. CDR1 is LNHDA and CDR2 is SQIVND in the germline V gene (reference sequence). CDR3 amino acids: CASSISRGLAETSYNEQFF. The DNA for the CDR3 is TGTGCCAGTAGTATAAGTAGGGGACTAGCGGAAACCTCCTACAATGAGCAGTTCTTC.

This clone was seen only once. The rearrangement links TRBV19 to TRBJ2-3; 9 nucleotides agree with TRBD2. CDR1 and CDR2 (germline): LNHDA, SQIVND (reference sequence). V shed 2 bases and J 0 bases; nucleotides not matched to a gene: 12. The CDR3 consists of 19 residues. The CDR3 coding sequence is TGTGCCAGTAGTATATACGGTTCTAGCGGGGAGGAAAGCACAGATACGCAGTATTTT. Translated, it gives CASSIYGSSGEESTDTQYF.

CDR3 sequence (DNA): TGTGCCAGCAGCCATCCGTCGGGGGTTCAGTTCTTC. Protein sequence: CASSHPSGVQFF. The V gene is TRBV4-2, the J gene TRBJ2-1; D may be TRBD2 (6 bases). CDR3 length: 12 amino acids. V was cut by 3 bases and J by 13 bases, with 13 bases left in between. Germline lookup yields CDR1 LGHNA and CDR2 YNFKEQ.

This clone was observed a single time. V usage is TRBV29-1 and J usage is TRBJ2-5, with TRBD2 as a possible D gene (5 bases). V was trimmed by 6 bases and J by 2 bases, leaving 16 bases between them. Looked up from germline, CDR1 is SQVTM and CDR2 is ANQGSEA. The length of the CDR3 is 14 residues. The CDR3 here is CSVKRQTYQETQYF. In nucleotides, the CDR3 is TGCAGCGTAAAGCGGCAGACATATCAAGAGACCCAGTACTTC.

As concerns this clone: Other DNA sequences from this sample encode an identical CDR3 as well. This chain joins TRBV20-1 and TRBJ2-7, with D perhaps matching TRBD2 (5 bases). The CDR3 has 10 amino acids. Germline V gene data show CDR1 as DFQATT and CDR2 as SNEGSKA (reference sequence). Between the trimmed V and J ends, which lost 3 bases and 6 bases, there was a span of 6 bases. The CDR3 region is CSASGGEQYF. Here the CDR3 DNA reads TGCAGTGCTAGTGGAGGCGAGCAGTACTTC.

CDR3 amino acids: CAAKQGGSDGYTF. DNA for the CDR3: TGTGCCGCAAAACAGGGAGGGAGTGATGGCTACACCTTC. The chain links TRBV6-5 to TRBJ1-2; a possible D gene is TRBD1 (6 bases). V shed 11 bases and J shed 6 bases, with 19 bases lying between them. This CDR3 contains 13 residues. Germline lookup yields CDR1 MNHEY and CDR2 SVGAGI.

The chain has TRBV7-2 and TRBJ2-7; possibly TRBD1 for D (5 bases). Trimming stripped 4 bases from V and 5 bases from J, with 12 bases between. The CDR3 covers 13 residues. The germline V gene encodes CDR1 SGHTA and CDR2 FQGNSA. CDR3 DNA sequence: TGTGCCAGCAGCTCCTTGGGGCTTAACGAGCAGTACTTC. Translation: CASSSLGLNEQYF.

The genes are TRBV28 and TRBJ1-5; 7 nucleotides match TRBD1. The germline gives CDR1 MDHEN, CDR2 SYDVKM. The CDR3 length is 14 residues. V lost 4 bases, J lost 0 bases, and 0 bases stayed unmatched. The DNA of the CDR3 is TGTGCCAGCAGTTACAGGGGTAGCAATCAGCCCCAGCATTTT. As protein: CASSYRGSNQPQHF.

J is TRBJ1-1 and V is TRBV6-5, with D unresolved. Trimming removed 4 bases at V and 6 bases at J, with 15 bases between. The CDR3 has 14 residues. The V gene's germline CDR1 is MNHEY and CDR2 SVGAGI. The CDR3 protein is CASSSGRPVPEAFF. DNA for the CDR3: TGTGCCAGCAGTTCGGGTCGCCCCGTCCCTGAAGCTTTCTTT.

This chain connects TRBV7-2 to TRBJ2-5, with 8 bases that match TRBD2. After removal of 6 bases from V and 3 bases from J, the junction contained 15 bases not matched to a gene. There are 17 residues in the CDR3. The germline V gene encodes CDR1 SGHTA and CDR2 FQGNSA. The DNA of the CDR3 is TGTGCCAGCAGGCCAATAGCGGGAATAAGGGAAGAAGAGACCCAGTACTTC. This sequence encodes CASRPIAGIREEETQYF.

The V gene is TRBV4-2, the J gene TRBJ1-2; no reliable D call. The CDR3 length is 18 residues. Per germline, CDR1 LGHNA and CDR2 YNFKEQ. The germline V and J ends were trimmed by 2 bases and 4 bases, with 23 bases remaining between them. This chain's CDR3 is CASSQKVPDQRDSYGYTF. The CDR3 DNA reads TGTGCCAGCAGCCAAAAGGTACCAGATCAACGAGACTCCTATGGCTACACCTTC.

This rearrangement joins TRBV27 to TRBJ2-7; TRBD2 matches 11 bases. This CDR3 contains 16 residues. The junction had 10 bases not matched to a gene; V was cut back by 5 bases and J by 4 bases. Germline CDR1 and CDR2: MNHEY and SMNVEV (reference sequence). The CDR3 coding sequence is TGTGCCAGCAGTGTCCTCTTAGCGGGAGGGCCGTACGAGCAGTACTTC. The encoded protein is CASSVLLAGGPYEQYF.

The chain is built from TRBV7-2 and TRBJ2-7; D gene uncertain. This CDR3 is 14 amino acids long. Germline loops: CDR1 SGHTA, CDR2 FQGNSA. V was cut by 5 bases and J by 2 bases, with 13 bases left in between. The CDR3: CASSPDIRAYEQYF. The CDR3 DNA follows: TGTGCCAGCAGCCCAGACATCCGAGCCTACGAGCAGTACTTC.

The chain combines TRBV15 with TRBJ1-2, with TRBD1 identical over 10 bases. The germline CDR1 and CDR2 sequences are LNHNV and YYDKDF (reference sequence). Trimming removed 5 bases from V and 2 bases from J; junction bases left unmatched: 5. The CDR3 covers 15 residues. CDR3 nucleotides: TGTGCCACCAGCTCAAGACAGGGGGCGAACTATGGCTACACCTTC. It codes for CATSSRQGANYGYTF.

With regard to this clone: One base away lies a much larger clone, so this may be a sequencing read error. This sequence joins TRBV11-1 and TRBJ2-7; 7 bases align to TRBD1. Germline CDR1 and CDR2: SGHAT and FQDESV (reference sequence). Losses at the gene ends were 3 bases for V and 1 base for J; bases not matched to a gene: 0. This CDR3 region has 13 residues. CDR3 residues: CASSLGQSYEQYF. The CDR3, as DNA: TGTGCCAGCAGCTTGGGACAGTCCTACGAGCAGTACTTC.

This chain connects TRBV11-3 to TRBJ2-1; 8 bases are shared with TRBD2. The CDR3 loop spans 15 amino acids. The junction had 5 bases not matched to a gene; V was cut back by 6 bases and J by 1 base. Germline values: CDR1 SGHNT, CDR2 YENEEA. DNA of the CDR3: TGTGCCAGCAGTTTTAGCGGGGAGTCCTACAATGAGCAGTTCTTC. Its translation is CASSFSGESYNEQFF.